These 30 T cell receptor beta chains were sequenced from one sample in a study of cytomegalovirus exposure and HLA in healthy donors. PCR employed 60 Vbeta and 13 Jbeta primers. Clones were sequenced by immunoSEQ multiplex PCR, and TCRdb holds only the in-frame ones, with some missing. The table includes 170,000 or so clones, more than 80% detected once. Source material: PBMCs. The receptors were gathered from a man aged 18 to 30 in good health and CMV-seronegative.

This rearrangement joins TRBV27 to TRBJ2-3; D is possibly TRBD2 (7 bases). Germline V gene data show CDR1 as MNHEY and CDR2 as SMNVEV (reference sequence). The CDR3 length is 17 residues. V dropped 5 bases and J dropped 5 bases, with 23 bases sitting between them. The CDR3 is CASSPQWGGNHKDTQYF. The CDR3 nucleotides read TGTGCCAGCAGTCCCCAGTGGGGGGGCAATCATAAAGATACGCAGTATTTT.

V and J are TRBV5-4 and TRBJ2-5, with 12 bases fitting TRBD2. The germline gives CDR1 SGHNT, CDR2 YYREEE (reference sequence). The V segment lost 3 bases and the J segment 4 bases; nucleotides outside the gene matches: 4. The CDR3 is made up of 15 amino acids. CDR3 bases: TGTGCCAGCAGCTCCGGACTAGCGGGGTTAGAGACCCAGTACTTC. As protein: CASSSGLAGLETQYF.

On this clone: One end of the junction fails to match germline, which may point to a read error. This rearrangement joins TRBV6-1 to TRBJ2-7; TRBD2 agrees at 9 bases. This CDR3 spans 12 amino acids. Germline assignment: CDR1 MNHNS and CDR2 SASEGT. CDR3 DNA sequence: TGTGCCACAGGACTAGCGAAGTACGGGCAGTACTTC. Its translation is CATGLAKYGQYF.

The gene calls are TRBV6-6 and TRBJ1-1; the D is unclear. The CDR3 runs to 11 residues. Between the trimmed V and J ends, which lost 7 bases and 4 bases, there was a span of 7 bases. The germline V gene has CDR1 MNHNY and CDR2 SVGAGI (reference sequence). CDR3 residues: CASTGSTEAFF. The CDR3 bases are TGTGCCAGCACGGGGAGCACTGAAGCTTTCTTT.

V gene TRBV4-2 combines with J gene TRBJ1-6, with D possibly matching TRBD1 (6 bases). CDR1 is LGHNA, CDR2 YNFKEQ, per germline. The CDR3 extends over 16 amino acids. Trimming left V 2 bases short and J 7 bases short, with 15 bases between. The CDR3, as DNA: TGTGCCAGCAGCCAATCTAACAGGGTCCCGAATTCACCCCTCCACTTT. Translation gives CASSQSNRVPNSPLHF.

CDR3 sequence reads: CASSLPQGSSYNEQFF. In DNA form, the CDR3 reads TGTGCCAGCAGCTTGCCCCAGGGGAGCTCCTACAATGAGCAGTTCTTC. The chain couples TRBV5-6 to TRBJ2-1, with D possibly matching TRBD1 (6 bases). The CDR3 has 16 residues. The germline V gene encodes CDR1 SGHDT and CDR2 YYEEEE. Trimming took off 1 base at V and 0 bases at J, with 11 bases between the two ends.

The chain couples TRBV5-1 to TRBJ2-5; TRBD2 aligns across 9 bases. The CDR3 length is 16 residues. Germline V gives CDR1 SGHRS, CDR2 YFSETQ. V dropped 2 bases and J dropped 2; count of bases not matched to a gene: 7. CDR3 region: CASSLALAGTQETQYF. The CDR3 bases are TGCGCCAGCAGCTTAGCCCTAGCGGGAACACAAGAGACCCAGTACTTC.

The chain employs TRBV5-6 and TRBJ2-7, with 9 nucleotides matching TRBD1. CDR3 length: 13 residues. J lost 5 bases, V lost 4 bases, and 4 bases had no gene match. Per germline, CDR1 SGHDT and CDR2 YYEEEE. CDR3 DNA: TGTGCCAGCAGCCGAGGGGACAGGGACGAGCAGTACTTC. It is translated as CASSRGDRDEQYF.

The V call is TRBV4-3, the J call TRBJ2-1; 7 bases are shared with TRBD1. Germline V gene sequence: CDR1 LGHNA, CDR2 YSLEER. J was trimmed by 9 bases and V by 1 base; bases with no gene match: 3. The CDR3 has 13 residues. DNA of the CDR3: TGCGCCAGCAGCCAAGTTGAGGGGGCTGAGCAGTTCTTC. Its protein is CASSQVEGAEQFF.

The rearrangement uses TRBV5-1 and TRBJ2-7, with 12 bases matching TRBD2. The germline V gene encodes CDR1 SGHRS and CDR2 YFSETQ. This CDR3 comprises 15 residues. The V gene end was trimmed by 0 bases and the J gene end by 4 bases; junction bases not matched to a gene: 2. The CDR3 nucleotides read TGCGCCAGCAGCTTGGGACTAGCGGGGGATTACGAGCAGTACTTC. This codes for CASSLGLAGDYEQYF.

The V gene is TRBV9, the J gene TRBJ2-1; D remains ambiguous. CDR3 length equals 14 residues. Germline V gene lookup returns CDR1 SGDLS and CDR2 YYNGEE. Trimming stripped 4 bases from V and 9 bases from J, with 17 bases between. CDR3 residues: CASSPLLNLGEQFF. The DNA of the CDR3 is TGTGCCAGCAGCCCTCTTCTAAATCTCGGTGAGCAGTTCTTC.

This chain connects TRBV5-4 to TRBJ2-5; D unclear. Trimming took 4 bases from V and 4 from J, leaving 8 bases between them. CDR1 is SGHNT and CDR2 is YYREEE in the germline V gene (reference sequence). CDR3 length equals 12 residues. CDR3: CASSLNGETQYF. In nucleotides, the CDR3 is TGTGCCAGCAGCCTTAACGGAGAGACCCAGTACTTC. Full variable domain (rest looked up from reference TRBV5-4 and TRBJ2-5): ETGVTQSPTHLIKTRGQQVTLRCSSQSGHNTVSWYQQALGQGPQFIFQYYREEENGRGNFPPRFSGLQFPNYSSELNVNALELDDSALYLCASSLNGETQYFGPGTRLLVL.

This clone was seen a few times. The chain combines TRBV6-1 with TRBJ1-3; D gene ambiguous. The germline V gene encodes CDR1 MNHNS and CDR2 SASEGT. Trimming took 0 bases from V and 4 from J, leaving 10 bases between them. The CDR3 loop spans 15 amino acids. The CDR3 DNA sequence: TGTGCCAGCAGTGAAGCGTTAACGGGGGGAAACACCATATATTTT. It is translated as CASSEALTGGNTIYF.

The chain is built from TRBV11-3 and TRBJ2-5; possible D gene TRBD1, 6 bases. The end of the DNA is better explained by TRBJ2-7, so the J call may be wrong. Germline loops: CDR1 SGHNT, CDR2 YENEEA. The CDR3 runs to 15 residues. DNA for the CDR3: TGTGCCAGCAGCTTATCCGGGACACCGACCTACGAGCAGTACTTC. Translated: CASSLSGTPTYEQYF.

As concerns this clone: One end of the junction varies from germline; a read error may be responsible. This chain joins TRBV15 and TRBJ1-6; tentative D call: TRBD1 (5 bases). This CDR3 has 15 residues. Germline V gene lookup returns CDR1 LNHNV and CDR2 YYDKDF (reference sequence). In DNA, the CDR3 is TGTGCCGCCAGCAGAAAAGGGACTGGTAATTCACCCCTCCACTTT. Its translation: CAASRKGTGNSPLHF.

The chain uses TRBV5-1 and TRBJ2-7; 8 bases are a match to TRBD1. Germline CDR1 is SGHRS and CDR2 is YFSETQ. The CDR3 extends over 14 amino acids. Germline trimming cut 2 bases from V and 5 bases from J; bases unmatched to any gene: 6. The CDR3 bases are TGCGCCAGCAGCTTCAGGGGGCCTCTGAACGAGCAGTACTTC. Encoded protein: CASSFRGPLNEQYF.

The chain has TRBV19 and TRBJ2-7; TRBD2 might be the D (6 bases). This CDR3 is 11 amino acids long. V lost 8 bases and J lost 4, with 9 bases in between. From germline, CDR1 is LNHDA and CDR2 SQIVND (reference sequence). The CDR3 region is CASGSGYEQYF. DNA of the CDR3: TGTGCCAGTGGGAGCGGGTACGAGCAGTACTTC.

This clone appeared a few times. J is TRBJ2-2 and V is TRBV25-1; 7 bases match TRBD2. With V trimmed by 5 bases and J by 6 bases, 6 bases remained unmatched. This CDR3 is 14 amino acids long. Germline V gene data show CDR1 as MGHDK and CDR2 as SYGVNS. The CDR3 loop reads CASSLVGGAGELFF. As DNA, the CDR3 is TGTGCCAGCAGTCTCGTGGGGGGGGCCGGGGAGCTGTTTTTT.

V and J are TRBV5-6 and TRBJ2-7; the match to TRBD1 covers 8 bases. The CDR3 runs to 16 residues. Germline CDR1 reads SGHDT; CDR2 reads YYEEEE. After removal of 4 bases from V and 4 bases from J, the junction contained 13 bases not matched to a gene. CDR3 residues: CASSIERDRYPYEQYF. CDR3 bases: TGTGCCAGCAGCATAGAAAGGGACAGGTACCCGTACGAGCAGTACTTC.

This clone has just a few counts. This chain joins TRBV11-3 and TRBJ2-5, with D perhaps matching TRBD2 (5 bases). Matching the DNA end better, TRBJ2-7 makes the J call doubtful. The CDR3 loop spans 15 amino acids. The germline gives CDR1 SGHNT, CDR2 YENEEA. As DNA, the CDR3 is TGTGCCAGCAGCATCTATCGAGGAGCGGACTACGAGCAGTACTTC. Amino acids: CASSIYRGADYEQYF.

The CDR3 coding sequence is TGCAGCGCTAGCGGGAGGGCGGCAGATACGCAGTATTTT. Its translation: CSASGRAADTQYF. The chain joins TRBV29-1 to TRBJ2-3; 12 nucleotides align to TRBD2. This CDR3 has 13 residues. Losses at the gene ends were 7 bases for V and 4 bases for J; bases not matched to a gene: 3. Germline loops: CDR1 SQVTM, CDR2 ANQGSEA.

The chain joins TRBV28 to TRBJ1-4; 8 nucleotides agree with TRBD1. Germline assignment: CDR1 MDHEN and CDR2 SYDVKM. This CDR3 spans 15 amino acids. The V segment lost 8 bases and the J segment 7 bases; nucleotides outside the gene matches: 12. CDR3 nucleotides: TGTGCCAGCGCCCCCTCCGGGACAGGCGGTGAAAAACTGTTTTTT. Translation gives CASAPSGTGGEKLFF. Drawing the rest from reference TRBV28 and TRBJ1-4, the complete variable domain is DVKVTQSSRYLVKRTGEKVFLECVQDMDHENMFWYRQDPGLGLRLIYFSYDVKMKEKGDIPEGYSVSREKKERFSLILESASTNQTSMYLCASAPSGTGGEKLFFGSGTQLSVL.

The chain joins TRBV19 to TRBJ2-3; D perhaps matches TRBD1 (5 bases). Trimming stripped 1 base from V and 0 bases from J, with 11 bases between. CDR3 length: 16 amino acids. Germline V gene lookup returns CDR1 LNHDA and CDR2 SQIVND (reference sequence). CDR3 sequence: CASSIGGATSTDTQYF. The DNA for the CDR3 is TGTGCCAGTAGTATAGGGGGCGCGACTAGCACAGATACGCAGTATTTT.

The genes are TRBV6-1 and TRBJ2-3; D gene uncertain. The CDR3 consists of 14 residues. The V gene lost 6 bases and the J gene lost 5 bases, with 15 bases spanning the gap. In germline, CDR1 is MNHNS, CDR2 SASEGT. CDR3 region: CASRPNLLGDTQYF. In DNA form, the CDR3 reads TGTGCCAGCAGACCAAACCTCCTAGGAGATACGCAGTATTTT.

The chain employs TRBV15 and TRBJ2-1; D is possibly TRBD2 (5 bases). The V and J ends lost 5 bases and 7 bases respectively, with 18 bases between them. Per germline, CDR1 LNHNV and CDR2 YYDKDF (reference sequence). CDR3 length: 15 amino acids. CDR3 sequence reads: CATSVRGKVRNEQFF. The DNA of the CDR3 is TGTGCCACCAGCGTCCGGGGAAAGGTGCGGAATGAGCAGTTCTTC.

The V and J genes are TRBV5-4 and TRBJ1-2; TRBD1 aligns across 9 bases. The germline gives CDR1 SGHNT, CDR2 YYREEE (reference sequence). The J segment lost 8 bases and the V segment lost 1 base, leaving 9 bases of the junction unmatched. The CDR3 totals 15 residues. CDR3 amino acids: CASSLLRDRATGYTF. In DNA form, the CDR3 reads TGTGCCAGCAGCTTGCTTCGGGACAGGGCGACCGGCTACACCTTC.

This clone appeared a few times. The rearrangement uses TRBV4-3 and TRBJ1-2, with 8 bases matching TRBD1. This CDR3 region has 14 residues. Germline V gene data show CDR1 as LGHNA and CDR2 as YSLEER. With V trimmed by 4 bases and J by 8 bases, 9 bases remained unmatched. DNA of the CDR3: TGCGCCAGCAGCCGCTCGGACAGGGTGGAAGGCTACACCTTC. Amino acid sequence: CASSRSDRVEGYTF.

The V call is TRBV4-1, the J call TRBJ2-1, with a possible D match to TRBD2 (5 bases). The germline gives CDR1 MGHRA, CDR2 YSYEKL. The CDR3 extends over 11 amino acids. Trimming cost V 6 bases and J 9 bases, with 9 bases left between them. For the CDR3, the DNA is TGCGCCAGCAGACGAGGGCTTGAGCAGTTCTTC. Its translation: CASRRGLEQFF.

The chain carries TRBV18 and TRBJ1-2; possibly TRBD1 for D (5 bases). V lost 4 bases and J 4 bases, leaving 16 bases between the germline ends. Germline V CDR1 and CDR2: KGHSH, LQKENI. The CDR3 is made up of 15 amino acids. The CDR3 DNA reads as TGTGCCAGCTCACAAATTGACAGCTTCAGCTATGGCTACACCTTC. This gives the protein CASSQIDSFSYGYTF.

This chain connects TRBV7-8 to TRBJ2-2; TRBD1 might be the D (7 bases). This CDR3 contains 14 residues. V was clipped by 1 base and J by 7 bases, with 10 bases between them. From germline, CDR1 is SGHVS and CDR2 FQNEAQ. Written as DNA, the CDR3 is TGTGCCAGCAGCTTAGGACAGGGACTCGGGGAGCTGTTTTTT. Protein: CASSLGQGLGELFF.